These 8 T cell receptor beta chains were all obtained from the same sample, sequenced in a study of tumor-infiltrating lymphocytes in oesophageal squamous cell carcinoma (dated by TCRdb to about 2016). Libraries were prepared through PCR. Sequencing took place on an Illumina HiSeq 2000. Using fastp trimming at Q25 and MiXCR clonotype assembly, TCRdb reanalyzed the public sequencing data and kept in-frame beta chains. For every CDR3 protein sequence, its rows merge into one entry that carries the most common genes and DNA. The sample contains over 3,500 distinct CDR3 sequences, 14% of them found a single time. Around 19% of the sample belongs to the ten largest clones. The sequencing input was esophageal tumor tissue. These receptors came from a male donor with esophageal squamous cell carcinoma.

In its sample, this clonotype ranks as medium-sized (0.01 to 0.1%). A read error may produce the germline difference seen at one junction end. V is TRBV11-2 and J is TRBJ2-1; D is perhaps TRBD1 (5 bases). Germline V gene data show CDR1 as SGHAT and CDR2 as FQNNGV. The CDR3 has 15 residues. The CDR3 coding sequence is TGTGCCAGCAGCTTATTGGGGTGGGGCAGTTCACCCCTCCACTTC. Translated, it gives CASSLLGWGSSPLHF.

This clonotype was counted at least ten times. A much bigger clone sits one base away, suggesting this may be a read error. The V and J genes are TRBV7-8 and TRBJ2-3, with 8 bases that match TRBD2. The CDR3 spans 17 residues. Germline CDR1 and CDR2: SGHVS and FQNEAQ. Unmatched junction bases numbered 24, after V lost 5 bases and J lost 14 bases. DNA for the CDR3: TGTGCCAGCAGCCCGGGCCGAGGAGCGGGGGCAACCGGGGAGCTGTATTTT. Translation: CASSPGRGAGATGELYF.

The chain couples TRBV9 to TRBJ2-3; no clear D. This CDR3 has 14 amino acids. The V end was cut by 0 bases, the J end by 2 bases, with 7 bases between. Germline CDR1 SGDLS, CDR2 YYNGEE. The CDR3 region is CASSVAFYTDTQYF. CDR3 DNA: TGTGCCAGCAGCGTAGCCTTTTACACAGATACGCAGTATTTT.

This clonotype was seen only a few times. This rearrangement joins TRBV19 to TRBJ2-7; a possible D gene is TRBD1 (5 bases). The germline CDR1 and CDR2 sequences are LNHDA and SQIVND (reference sequence). V was trimmed by 5 bases and J by 7 bases, leaving 15 bases between them. This CDR3 spans 13 amino acids. The CDR3 region has the DNA TGTGCCAGTAGTTTCTTAGGGGTGAATGAGCAGTACTTC. Translated, it gives CASSFLGVNEQYF.

This clonotype appeared many times. J is TRBJ2-7 and V is TRBV11-2, with 7 bases lining up with TRBD2. Germline CDR1 is SGHAT and CDR2 is FQNNGV. The V and J ends lost 5 bases and 7 bases, in that order; junction bases with no gene match: 8. The CDR3 length is 13 residues. The CDR3 sequence is CASSPAGPGEQYF. Written as DNA, the CDR3 is TGTGCCAGCAGCCCAGCGGGGCCGGGAGAGCAGTACTTC.

By sample fraction, this clonotype is large. The rearrangement uses TRBV7-3 and TRBJ2-3, with 12 bases matching TRBD2. Germline V gives CDR1 SGHTA, CDR2 FQGTGA. J was trimmed by 5 bases and V by 2 bases; bases with no gene match: 5. The CDR3 sequence is 16 residues long. This CDR3 reads CASSLSLAGGQDTQYF. The CDR3, as DNA: TGTGCCAGCAGCTTATCTCTAGCGGGGGGGCAAGATACGCAGTATTTT.

With regard to this clonotype: A much more abundant neighbour one base away suggests this may be a read error. The rearrangement links TRBV2 to TRBJ2-7; 8 bases fit TRBD2. The end of the DNA fits TRBJ2-5 better, so the J call may be wrong. The CDR3 length is 14 residues. Per germline, CDR1 SNHLY and CDR2 FYNNEI. CDR3 sequence: CTSRGLGESETQYF. CDR3 in DNA: TGTACCAGCAGGGGACTAGGGGAATCGGAGACCCAGTACTTC.

This clonotype was seen ten or more times. The chain carries TRBV6-4 and TRBJ2-3; TRBD2 matches 9 bases. CDR1 and CDR2 from the germline V gene are MRHNA and SNTAGT. CDR3 length: 18 residues. The V segment lost 0 bases and the J segment 0 bases; nucleotides outside the gene matches: 7. The CDR3 region is CASSDSSQSGGSTDTQYF. The DNA for the CDR3 is TGTGCCAGCAGTGACTCTTCCCAAAGCGGGGGGAGCACAGATACGCAGTATTTT.